The clone carrying this T cell receptor beta chain was counted only a few times. The sample comes from a study of T cells after yellow fever vaccination. TCRdb reanalysed the 5' RACE reads using MiXCR and keeps one entry per CDR3 protein. This sample carries 500,000 to 650,000 distinct CDR3 sequences, about 17% of them seen once, and the ten largest clones take around 16%. The V end lost 1 base, the J end lost 6 bases, and 12 bases lay between the germline ends. The germline V gene encodes CDR1 SGHTA and CDR2 FQGNSA. The CDR3 runs 15 residues. The sample here was PBMCs, taken 5 to 6 days after the first yellow fever vaccination. The chain has TRBV7-2 and TRBJ2-2; tentatively, D is TRBD2 (6 bases). The clonotype comes from a man aged 18 to 35 who received the YFV17D yellow fever vaccine. The CDR3 DNA follows: TGTGCCAGCAGCTTAGTCATAGCGGACCCCGGGGAGCTGTTTTTT. This encodes CASSLVIADPGELFF.